This T cell receptor beta chain was captured by sequencing in a study of blood T cell repertoires in COVID-19. The CDR3 spans 15 residues. The V and J ends lost 0 bases and 6 bases respectively, with 10 bases between them. Germline V CDR1 and CDR2: SGHDT, YYEEEE. Original data processing: The assay estimated nucleated cells by amplifying reference gene primers. TCRdb's table, derived via immunoSEQ multiplex PCR, lists solely in-frame clones and lacks some. V, J and clone size were drawn from that table, and D and trimming were deduced from the DNA. Of more than 65,000 clones in the sample, about four fifths were seen once.

The V and J genes are TRBV5-6 and TRBJ1-6; the D gene is possibly TRBD1 (5 bases). The sample taken for sequencing was peripheral blood. The clonotype originates from a human donor in a cohort sampled during active COVID-19. CDR3 sequence (DNA): TGTGCCAGCAGCTTGGGCGGGGGTGGTAATTCACCCCTCCACTTT. Encoded protein: CASSLGGGGNSPLHF.